Below are 19 T cell receptor beta chains sequenced from a single sample in a study of T-cell memory formation after mild COVID-19. TCRdb reprocessed the 5' RACE reads via MiXCR and lists one record per CDR3 protein. This table has about 210,000 distinct CDR3 sequences, around 25% appearing once. Sequenced: PBMCs or a T cell subset sorted from them (not recorded which). These receptors originate from an adult woman who had mild COVID-19 (a few samples of this study predate the infection). Cell type and time point are not known.

This clonotype was seen a handful of times. The V call is TRBV29-1, the J call TRBJ2-7; D is possibly TRBD1 or TRBD2 (5 bases each). The length of the CDR3 is 14 residues. The V and J ends lost 7 bases and 0 bases respectively, with 16 bases between them. The germline V gene has CDR1 SQVTM and CDR2 ANQGSEA. This chain's CDR3 is CSARDRRYSYEQYF. The DNA for the CDR3 is TGCAGCGCGAGGGACCGAAGGTACTCCTACGAGCAGTACTTC.

This clonotype was seen more than once but under ten times. This chain links TRBV19 with TRBJ2-5; TRBD1 might be the D (5 bases). Germline values: CDR1 LNHDA, CDR2 SQIVND (reference sequence). Trimming removed 4 bases from V and 8 bases from J, with 8 bases in between. The CDR3 has 11 residues. The CDR3 DNA sequence: TGTGCCAGTAGTACAGGGTTAACCCAGTACTTC. This encodes CASSTGLTQYF. The whole variable domain, remainder taken from reference TRBV19 and TRBJ2-5, is DGGITQSPKYLFRKEGQNVTLSCEQNLNHDAMYWYRQDPGQGLRLIYYSQIVNDFQKGDIAEGYSVSREKKESFPLTVTSAQKNPTAFYLCASSTGLTQYFGPGTRLLVL.

The chain carries TRBV5-1 and TRBJ2-3; no firm D call. The CDR3 is 15 residues long. Germline V gene data show CDR1 as SGHRS and CDR2 as YFSETQ. V was shortened by 2 bases and J by 12 bases, with 22 bases between the two germline ends. This chain's CDR3 is CASSFPPAARDRQYF. The CDR3 coding sequence is TGCGCCAGCAGCTTTCCGCCGGCTGCAAGGGATAGACAGTATTTT.

This clonotype has only a few counts. J is TRBJ2-6 and V is TRBV7-8; D gene uncertain. Trimming left V 8 bases short and J 4 bases short, with 12 bases between. The CDR3 consists of 14 residues. Germline V CDR1 and CDR2: SGHVS, FQNEAQ. CDR3 DNA: TGTGCCAGCGCCGAAGGTTGGGGGGCCAACGTCCTGACTTTC. Translating gives CASAEGWGANVLTF.

This clonotype was seen a handful of times. V and J are TRBV12-3 or TRBV12-4 and TRBJ2-5; perhaps TRBD2 as D (5 bases). V lost 5 bases to trimming and J lost 3 bases, with 13 bases between them. The CDR3 covers 14 residues. CDR3 sequence (DNA): TGTGCCAGCAGTCCCCCCCGGACTGAAGAGACCCAGTACTTC. Its protein product is CASSPPRTEETQYF.

The gene calls are TRBV11-2 and TRBJ2-1; TRBD2 aligns across 9 bases. This CDR3 is 16 amino acids long. The germline V gene has CDR1 SGHAT and CDR2 FQNNGV. The V segment lost 4 bases and the J segment 3 bases; nucleotides outside the gene matches: 7. CDR3 nucleotides: TGTGCCAGCAGCTCCTTGGCGGGAGGGATCTACAATGAGCAGTTCTTC. It yields the protein CASSSLAGGIYNEQFF.

This clonotype appeared a few times. The chain is built from TRBV29-1 and TRBJ2-6, with D possibly being TRBD1 (5 bases). The CDR3 totals 17 residues. Germline V CDR1 and CDR2: SQVTM, ANQGSEA. The germline V and J ends were trimmed by 0 bases and 2 bases, with 14 bases remaining between them. The CDR3 DNA follows: TGCAGCGTTGAAGATTGGCAGGGAATCGCTGGGGCCAACGTCCTGACTTTC. Its translation is CSVEDWQGIAGANVLTF.

This clonotype was found many times. The CDR3 DNA is TGTGCCAGCAGGCAACAGGGTTCTGAAGCTTTCTTT. Amino acid sequence: CASRQQGSEAFF. The chain employs TRBV3-1 and TRBJ1-1, with a weak D call TRBD1 (6 bases). The CDR3 is made up of 12 amino acids. Germline CDR1 is LGHDT and CDR2 is YNNKEL (reference sequence). Trimming left V 6 bases short and J 6 bases short, with 11 bases between. The variable domain in full, completed from reference TRBV3-1 and TRBJ1-1, reads DTAVSQTPKYLVTQMGNDKSIKCEQNLGHDTMYWYKQDSKKFLKIMFSYNNKELIINETVPNRFSPKSPDKAHLNLHINSLELGDSAVYFCASRQQGSEAFFGQGTRLTVV.

In its sample, this clonotype was seen many times. This chain links TRBV12-3 or TRBV12-4 with TRBJ2-2, with TRBD2 matching over 12 bases. The CDR3 has 16 residues. Unmatched junction bases numbered 9, after V lost 6 bases and J lost 7 bases. Here the CDR3 reads CASSPRTSGVGGELFF. The CDR3 coding sequence is TGTGCCAGCAGCCCCAGGACTAGCGGGGTTGGCGGGGAGCTGTTTTTT.

This clonotype has more than one count but fewer than ten. The V and J genes are TRBV12-3 or TRBV12-4 and TRBJ1-1; D is uncertain. V gave up 7 bases and J gave up 9 bases, with 18 bases separating them. The CDR3 loop spans 13 amino acids. The CDR3 reads CASKVPPADKAFF. CDR3 nucleotide sequence: TGTGCCAGCAAAGTTCCGCCTGCGGATAAAGCTTTCTTT.

V usage is TRBV29-1 and J usage is TRBJ2-7, with 8 bases identical to TRBD2. The CDR3 is 12 residues long. Germline CDR1 and CDR2: SQVTM and ANQGSEA. Trimming took 7 bases from V and 5 from J; bases not matched to a gene: 7. The CDR3 DNA reads as TGCAGCGGGACCGGGACTAGTAACGAGCAGTACTTC. Amino acids: CSGTGTSNEQYF.

This chain links TRBV4-1 with TRBJ2-6; 9 bases agree with TRBD2. V shed 1 base and J 3 bases; nucleotides not matched to a gene: 7. The CDR3 length is 18 residues. Germline loops: CDR1 MGHRA, CDR2 YSYEKL. The CDR3 region has the DNA TGCGCCAGCAGCCAAGCTCTAGCGGGGCTCGGTGGGGCCAACGTCCTGACTTTC. It specifies CASSQALAGLGGANVLTF.

The chain has TRBV12-5 and TRBJ1-2; D is ambiguous. This CDR3 has 12 residues. The V end was cut by 4 bases, the J end by 5 bases, with 8 bases between. The germline V gene encodes CDR1 LGHNT and CDR2 FRNRAP. The CDR3 loop is CASGSGSYGYTF. In DNA, the CDR3 is TGTGCTAGTGGTTCCGGATCGTATGGCTACACCTTC. Supplemented by reference TRBV12-5 and TRBJ1-2, the full variable domain reads DARVTQTPRHKVTEMGQEVTMRCQPILGHNTVFWYRQTMMQGLELLAYFRNRAPLDDSGMPKDRFSAEMPDATLATLKIQPSEPRDSAVYFCASGSGSYGYTFGSGTRLTVV.

The rearrangement uses TRBV6-4 and TRBJ2-3; D gene ambiguous. The germline V and J ends were trimmed by 2 bases and 3 bases, with 9 bases remaining between them. The CDR3 extends over 14 amino acids. Germline CDR1 reads MRHNA; CDR2 reads SNTAGT. CDR3 DNA: TGTGCCAGCAGTGACGACAAGGCGACAGATACGCAGTATTTT. This gives the protein CASSDDKATDTQYF.

This chain connects TRBV10-3 to TRBJ1-1; no clear D. The CDR3 is 13 residues long. CDR1 is ENHRY and CDR2 is SYGVKD in the germline V gene. The V end was cut by 5 bases, the J end by 1 base, with 8 bases between. For the CDR3, the DNA is TGTGCCATCAGTTTCGGCGAGAACACTGAAGCTTTCTTT. Residues: CAISFGENTEAFF.

CDR3 amino acids: CASSPERTGVYQPQHF. The CDR3 nucleotides are TGTGCCAGCAGCCCAGAGAGGACAGGGGTTTATCAGCCCCAGCATTTT. This chain uses TRBV4-2 with TRBJ1-5; 9 bases line up with TRBD1. CDR3 length equals 16 residues. CDR1 and CDR2 (germline): LGHNA, YNFKEQ. The V gene end was trimmed by 4 bases and the J gene end by 5 bases; junction bases not matched to a gene: 9.

This clonotype was seen more than once but under ten times. This rearrangement joins TRBV10-3 to TRBJ2-3, with 10 positions matching TRBD2. The ends lost 8 bases at V and 0 bases at J; junction bases unmatched: 2. CDR3 length: 14 amino acids. The germline gives CDR1 ENHRY, CDR2 SYGVKD. The CDR3 loop is CAIGLAVSTDTQYF. The CDR3 bases are TGTGCCATCGGACTAGCGGTGAGCACAGATACGCAGTATTTT.

The chain couples TRBV3-1 to TRBJ1-1, with D possibly being TRBD1 (6 bases). CDR3 length equals 14 residues. The germline V and J ends were trimmed by 4 bases and 1 base, with 10 bases remaining between them. Germline values: CDR1 LGHDT, CDR2 YNNKEL (reference sequence). CDR3 sequence: CASSPQGGNTEAFF. The CDR3 nucleotides are TGTGCCAGCAGCCCTCAAGGGGGGAACACTGAAGCTTTCTTT.

This chain links TRBV24-1 with TRBJ2-2, with D possibly being TRBD1 (5 bases). This CDR3 is 13 amino acids long. From germline, CDR1 is KGHDR and CDR2 SFDVKD. Trimming shortened V by 12 bases and J by 2 bases, and 12 bases separated the two germline ends. The CDR3 here is CAAYDRNTGELFF. For the CDR3, the DNA is TGTGCCGCCTATGACAGAAACACCGGGGAGCTGTTTTTT.